The T cell receptor (beta chain) under discussion was sequenced for a study of shared clonotypes between healthy human individuals. Germline V gene lookup returns CDR1 MNHNS and CDR2 SASEGT. The CDR3 runs to 14 residues. V shed 7 bases and J 4 bases; nucleotides not matched to a gene: 9. Several immunoSEQ 96-well plates shared each subset's DNA, each plate a replicate. Assay used: immunoSEQ multiplex PCR; TCRdb lists only in-frame clones, some missing. Here the sample spans approximately 400,000 clones, around 96% being singletons. Only one count was recorded for this clone. The receptor's source is a man aged 25-40 years in good health. The sequencing sample was made of memory CD8+ T cells sorted from blood. Subset specified: CD45RO+ cells pooled with CCR7-negative TemRA cells. V is TRBV6-1 and J is TRBJ1-1; 7 bases agree with TRBD1. In DNA, the CDR3 is TGTGCCAGCACCTTGACAGGGTCGGGCACTGAAGCTTTCTTT. Translation gives CASTLTGSGTEAFF.